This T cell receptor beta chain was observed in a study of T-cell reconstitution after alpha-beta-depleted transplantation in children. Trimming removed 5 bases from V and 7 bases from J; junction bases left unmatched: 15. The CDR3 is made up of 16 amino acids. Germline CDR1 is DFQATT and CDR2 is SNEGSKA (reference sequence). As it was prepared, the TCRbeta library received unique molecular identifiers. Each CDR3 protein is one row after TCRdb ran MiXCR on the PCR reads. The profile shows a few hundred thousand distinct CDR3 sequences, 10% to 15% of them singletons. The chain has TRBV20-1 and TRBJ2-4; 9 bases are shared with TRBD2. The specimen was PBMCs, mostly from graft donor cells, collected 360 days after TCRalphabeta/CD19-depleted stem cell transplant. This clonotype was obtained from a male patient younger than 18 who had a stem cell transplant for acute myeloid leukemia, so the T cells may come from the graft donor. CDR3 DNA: TGCAGTGCTCCCGGGGGGAGCGGGAGGATGCGGAACATTCAGTACTTC. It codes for CSAPGGSGRMRNIQYF.